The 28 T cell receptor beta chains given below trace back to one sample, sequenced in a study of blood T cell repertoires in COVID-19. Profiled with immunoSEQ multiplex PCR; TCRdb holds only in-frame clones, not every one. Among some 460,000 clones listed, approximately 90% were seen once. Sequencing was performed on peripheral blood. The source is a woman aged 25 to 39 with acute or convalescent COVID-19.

The CDR3 loop is CATSLDRGNDYGYTF. CDR3 DNA sequence: TGTGCCACCAGCCTGGACAGGGGGAACGACTATGGCTACACCTTC. This chain joins TRBV15 and TRBJ1-2, with 10 bases matching TRBD1. Germline values: CDR1 LNHNV, CDR2 YYDKDF (reference sequence). This CDR3 comprises 15 residues. V shed 5 bases, J shed 3 bases, and the junction held 6 bases outside the gene matches.

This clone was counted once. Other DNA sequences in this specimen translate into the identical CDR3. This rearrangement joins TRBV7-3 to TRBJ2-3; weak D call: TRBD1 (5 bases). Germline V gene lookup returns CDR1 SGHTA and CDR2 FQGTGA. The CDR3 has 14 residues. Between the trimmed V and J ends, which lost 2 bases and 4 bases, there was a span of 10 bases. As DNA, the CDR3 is TGTGCCAGCAGCTTAGGGCAGGGTGCAGATACGCAGTATTTT. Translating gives CASSLGQGADTQYF.

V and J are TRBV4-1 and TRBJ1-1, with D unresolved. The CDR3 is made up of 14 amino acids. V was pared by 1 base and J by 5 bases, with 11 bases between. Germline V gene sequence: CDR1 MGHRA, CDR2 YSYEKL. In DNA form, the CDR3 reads TGCGCCAGCAGCCAAGGAGAGGGTAGAACTGAAGCTTTCTTT. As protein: CASSQGEGRTEAFF.

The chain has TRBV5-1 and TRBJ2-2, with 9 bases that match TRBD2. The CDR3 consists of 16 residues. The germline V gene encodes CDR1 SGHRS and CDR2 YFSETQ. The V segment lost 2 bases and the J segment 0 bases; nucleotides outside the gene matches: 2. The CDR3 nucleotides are TGCGCCAGCAGCTTTCTAGCGGGGTCGAACACCGGGGAGCTGTTTTTT. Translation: CASSFLAGSNTGELFF.

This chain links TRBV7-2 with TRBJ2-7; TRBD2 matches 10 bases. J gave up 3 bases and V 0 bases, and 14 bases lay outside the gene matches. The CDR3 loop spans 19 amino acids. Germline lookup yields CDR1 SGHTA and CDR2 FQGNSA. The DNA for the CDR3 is TGTGCCAGCAGCTTAGCGGAGTACGGAGCGGGGGGGCCTATCTACGAGCAGTACTTC. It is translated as CASSLAEYGAGGPIYEQYF.

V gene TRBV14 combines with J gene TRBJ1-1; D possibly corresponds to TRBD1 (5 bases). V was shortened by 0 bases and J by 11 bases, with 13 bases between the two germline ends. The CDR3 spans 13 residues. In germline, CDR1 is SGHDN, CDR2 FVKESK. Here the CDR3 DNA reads TGTGCCAGCAGCCAAGATCTGGCTAGGGGCGCTTTCTTT. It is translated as CASSQDLARGAFF.

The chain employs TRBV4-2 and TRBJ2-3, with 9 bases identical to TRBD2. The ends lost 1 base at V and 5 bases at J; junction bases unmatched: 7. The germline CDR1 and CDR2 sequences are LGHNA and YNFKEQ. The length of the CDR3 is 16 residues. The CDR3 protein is CASSQVWRGGQDTQYF. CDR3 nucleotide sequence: TGTGCCAGCAGCCAAGTATGGCGGGGGGGCCAAGATACGCAGTATTTT.

The CDR3 DNA reads as TGTGCCACCAGCAGAGTAGACCTGGACAGACGTGAGCAGTTCTTC. This encodes CATSRVDLDRREQFF. The V call is TRBV15, the J call TRBJ2-1; a possible D gene is TRBD1 (6 bases). V lost 1 base and J lost 9, with 16 bases in between. The length of the CDR3 is 15 residues. Looked up from germline, CDR1 is LNHNV and CDR2 is YYDKDF (reference sequence).

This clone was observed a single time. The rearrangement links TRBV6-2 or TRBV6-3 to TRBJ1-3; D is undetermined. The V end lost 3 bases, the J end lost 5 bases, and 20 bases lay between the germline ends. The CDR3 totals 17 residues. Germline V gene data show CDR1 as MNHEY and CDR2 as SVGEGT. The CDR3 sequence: CASSYPTLQDWRNTIYF. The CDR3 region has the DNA TGTGCCAGCAGTTATCCTACGTTGCAAGACTGGAGAAACACCATATATTTT.

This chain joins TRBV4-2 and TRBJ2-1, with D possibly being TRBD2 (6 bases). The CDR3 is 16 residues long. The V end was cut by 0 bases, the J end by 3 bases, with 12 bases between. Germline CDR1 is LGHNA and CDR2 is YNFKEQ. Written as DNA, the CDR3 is TGTGCCAGCAGCCAAGAGAGGCGGGAAAGCTACAATGAGCAGTTCTTC. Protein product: CASSQERRESYNEQFF.

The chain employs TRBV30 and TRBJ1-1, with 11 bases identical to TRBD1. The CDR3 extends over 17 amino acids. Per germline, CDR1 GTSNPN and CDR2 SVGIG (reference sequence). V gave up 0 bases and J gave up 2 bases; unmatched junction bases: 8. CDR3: CAWSVGWTGGRNTEAFF. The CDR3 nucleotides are TGTGCCTGGAGTGTAGGTTGGACAGGGGGCCGAAACACTGAAGCTTTCTTT.

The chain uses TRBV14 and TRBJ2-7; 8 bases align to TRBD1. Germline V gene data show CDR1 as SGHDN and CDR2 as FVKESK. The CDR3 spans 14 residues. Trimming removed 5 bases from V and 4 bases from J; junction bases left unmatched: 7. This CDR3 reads CASSGGTGPYEQYF. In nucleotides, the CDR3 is TGTGCCAGCAGCGGAGGGACAGGCCCTTACGAGCAGTACTTC. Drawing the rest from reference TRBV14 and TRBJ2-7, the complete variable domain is EAGVTQFPSHSVIEKGQTVTLRCDPISGHDNLYWYRRVMGKEIKFLLHFVKESKQDESGMPNNRFLAERTGGTYSTLKVQPAELEDSGVYFCASSGGTGPYEQYFGPGTRLTVT.

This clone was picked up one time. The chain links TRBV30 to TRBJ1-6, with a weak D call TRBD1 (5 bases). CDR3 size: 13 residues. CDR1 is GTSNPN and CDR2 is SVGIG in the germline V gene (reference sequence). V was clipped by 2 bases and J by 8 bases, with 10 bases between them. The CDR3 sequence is CAWSSGNYSPLHF. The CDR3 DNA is TGTGCCTGGAGTTCAGGGAACTATTCACCCCTCCACTTT.

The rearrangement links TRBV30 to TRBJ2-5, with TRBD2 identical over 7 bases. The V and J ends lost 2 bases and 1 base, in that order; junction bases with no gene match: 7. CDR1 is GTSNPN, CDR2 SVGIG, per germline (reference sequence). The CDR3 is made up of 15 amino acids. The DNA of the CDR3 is TGTGCCTGGAGTCTGCTGGGGGGGTCCCAAGAGACCCAGTACTTC. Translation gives CAWSLLGGSQETQYF.

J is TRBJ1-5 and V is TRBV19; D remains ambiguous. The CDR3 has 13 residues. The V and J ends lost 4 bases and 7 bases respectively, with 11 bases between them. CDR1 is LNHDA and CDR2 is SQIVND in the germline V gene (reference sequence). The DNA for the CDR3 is TGTGCCAGTAGTAACCAACGGGAACAGCCCCAGCATTTT. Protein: CASSNQREQPQHF.

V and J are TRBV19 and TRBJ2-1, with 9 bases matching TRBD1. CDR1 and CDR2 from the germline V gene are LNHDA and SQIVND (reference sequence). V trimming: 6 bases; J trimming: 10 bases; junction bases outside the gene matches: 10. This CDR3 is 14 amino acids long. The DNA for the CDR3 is TGTGCCAGTAGGGGGTGGGACAGGGAATACGAGCAGTTCTTC. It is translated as CASRGWDREYEQFF.

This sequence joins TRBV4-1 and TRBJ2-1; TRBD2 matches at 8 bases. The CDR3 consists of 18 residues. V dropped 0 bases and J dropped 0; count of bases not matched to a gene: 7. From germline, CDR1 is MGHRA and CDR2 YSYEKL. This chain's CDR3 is CASSQDSFRGGSYNEQFF. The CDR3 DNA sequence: TGCGCCAGCAGCCAAGACTCCTTCCGGGGGGGCTCCTACAATGAGCAGTTCTTC.

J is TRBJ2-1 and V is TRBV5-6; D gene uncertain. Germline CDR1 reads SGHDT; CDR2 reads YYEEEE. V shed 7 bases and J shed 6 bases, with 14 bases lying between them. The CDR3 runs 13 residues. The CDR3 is CASDLGGRNEQFF. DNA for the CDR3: TGTGCCAGCGACCTTGGCGGCCGCAATGAGCAGTTCTTC.

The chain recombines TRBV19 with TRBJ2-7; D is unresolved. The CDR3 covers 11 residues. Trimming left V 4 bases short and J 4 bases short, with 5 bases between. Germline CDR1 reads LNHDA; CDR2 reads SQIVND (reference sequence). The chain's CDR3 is CASSTPYEQYF. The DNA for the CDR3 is TGTGCCAGTAGTACCCCGTACGAGCAGTACTTC.

CDR3 in amino acids: CASSLPGQPPNEQFF. The CDR3 DNA is TGTGCCAGCAGCCTGCCGGGACAGCCCCCCAATGAGCAGTTCTTC. The chain employs TRBV4-2 and TRBJ2-1, with TRBD1 matching 7 bases. Germline values: CDR1 LGHNA, CDR2 YNFKEQ. The CDR3 runs 15 residues. With 4 bases clipped from V and 6 bases from J, the junction kept 9 bases outside the gene matches.

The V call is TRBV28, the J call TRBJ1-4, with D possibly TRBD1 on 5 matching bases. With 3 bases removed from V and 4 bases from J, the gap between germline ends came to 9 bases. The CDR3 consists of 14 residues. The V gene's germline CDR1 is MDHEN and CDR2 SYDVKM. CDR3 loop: CASSFGGINEKLFF. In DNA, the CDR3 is TGTGCCAGCAGTTTCGGGGGGATTAATGAAAAACTGTTTTTT.

CDR3 protein: CASRQGGWTDTQYF. The DNA for the CDR3 is TGTGCCAGCAGACAGGGGGGCTGGACAGATACGCAGTATTTT. The chain links TRBV6-5 to TRBJ2-3, with 8 positions matching TRBD1. The junction had 5 bases not matched to a gene; V was cut back by 6 bases and J by 3 bases. The CDR3 loop spans 14 amino acids. Germline V gene sequence: CDR1 MNHEY, CDR2 SVGAGI.

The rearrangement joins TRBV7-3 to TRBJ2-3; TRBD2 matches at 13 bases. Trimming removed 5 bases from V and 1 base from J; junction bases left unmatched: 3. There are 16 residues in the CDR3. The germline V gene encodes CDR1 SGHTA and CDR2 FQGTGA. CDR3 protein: CASSPGLAGGTDTQYF. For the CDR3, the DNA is TGTGCCAGCAGCCCAGGACTAGCGGGGGGCACAGATACGCAGTATTTT.

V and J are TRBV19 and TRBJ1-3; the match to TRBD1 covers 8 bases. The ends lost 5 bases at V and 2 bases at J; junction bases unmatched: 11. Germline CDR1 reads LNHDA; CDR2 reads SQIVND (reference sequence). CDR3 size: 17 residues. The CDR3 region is CASSSRTGSSTGNTIYF. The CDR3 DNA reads TGTGCCAGTAGTTCCAGGACAGGGAGTAGCACTGGAAACACCATATATTTT.

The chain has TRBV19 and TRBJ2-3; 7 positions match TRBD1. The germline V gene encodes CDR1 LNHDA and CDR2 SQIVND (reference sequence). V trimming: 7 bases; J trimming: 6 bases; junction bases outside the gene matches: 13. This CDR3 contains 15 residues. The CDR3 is CASIGRQGVWDTQYF. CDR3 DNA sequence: TGTGCCAGTATAGGAAGACAGGGAGTATGGGATACGCAGTATTTT.

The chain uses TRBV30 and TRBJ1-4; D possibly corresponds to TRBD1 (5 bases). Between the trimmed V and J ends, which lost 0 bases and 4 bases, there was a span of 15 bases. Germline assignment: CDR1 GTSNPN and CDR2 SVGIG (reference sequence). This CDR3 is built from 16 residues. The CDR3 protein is CAWSVGREGFNEKLFF. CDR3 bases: TGTGCCTGGAGTGTAGGCAGGGAGGGATTTAATGAAAAACTGTTTTTT.

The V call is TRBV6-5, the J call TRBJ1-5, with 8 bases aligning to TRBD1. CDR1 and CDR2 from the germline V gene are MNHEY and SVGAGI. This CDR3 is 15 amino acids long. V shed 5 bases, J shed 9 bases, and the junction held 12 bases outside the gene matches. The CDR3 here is CASSRAMQGARPQHF. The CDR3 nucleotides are TGTGCCAGCAGTCGAGCTATGCAGGGGGCTCGGCCCCAGCATTTT.

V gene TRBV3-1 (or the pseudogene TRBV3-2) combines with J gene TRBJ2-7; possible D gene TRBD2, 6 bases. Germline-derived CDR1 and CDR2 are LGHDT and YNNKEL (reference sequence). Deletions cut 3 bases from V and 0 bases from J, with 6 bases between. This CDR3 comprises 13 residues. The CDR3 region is CASSHGSSYEQYF. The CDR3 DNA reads TGTGCCAGCAGCCACGGGAGCTCCTACGAGCAGTACTTC.